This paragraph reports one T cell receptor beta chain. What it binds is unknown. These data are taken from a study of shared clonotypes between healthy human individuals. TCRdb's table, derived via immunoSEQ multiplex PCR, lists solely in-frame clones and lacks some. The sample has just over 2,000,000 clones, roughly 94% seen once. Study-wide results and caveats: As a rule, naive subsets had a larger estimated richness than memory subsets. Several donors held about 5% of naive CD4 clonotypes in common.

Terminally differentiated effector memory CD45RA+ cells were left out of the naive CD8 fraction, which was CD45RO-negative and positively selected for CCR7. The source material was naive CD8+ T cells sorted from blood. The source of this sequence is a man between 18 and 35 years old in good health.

DNA for the CDR3: TGTGCCAGCAGCTCCTCAGGGGGGGACTATGGCTACACCTTC. Translated, it gives CASSSSGGDYGYTF. The chain recombines TRBV9 with TRBJ1-2; 7 bases map to TRBD1. Trimming at V came to 4 bases and at J to 3 bases, leaving 6 bases not matched to a gene. The CDR3 length is 14 residues. Per germline, CDR1 SGDLS and CDR2 YYNGEE. The full variable domain, with the rest looked up from reference TRBV9 and TRBJ1-2, is DSGVTQTPKHLITATGQRVTLRCSPRSGDLSVYWYQQSLDQGLQFLIQYYNGEERAKGNILERFSAQQFPDLHSELNLSSLELGDSALYFCASSSSGGDYGYTFGSGTRLTVV.